One sample yielded the 21 T cell receptor beta chains listed below, sequenced in a study of regulatory T cells in long-lasting Graves disease. Sample time point: newly diagnosed GD, antithyroid drugs for less than 3 months. Extracted PBMC RNA gave rise to the TCR library. iRepertoire HTBI primers and Arm-PCR of CDR3 regions built TCR beta libraries. TCRdb processed the multiplex PCR reads anew with MiXCR; each CDR3 protein has one entry. This sample yields roughly 560,000 distinct CDR3 sequences, of which roughly 16% are seen a single time; just under 25% belongs to the top ten. This same sample was also taken into another study, of T cells in Graves' hyperthyroidism and ophthalmopathy.

The specimen comprised peripheral blood mononuclear cells (PBMCs), sampled at new diagnosis, from a patient treated with antithyroid drugs. The origin of the receptors is a middle-aged woman with Graves disease.

The rearrangement links TRBV7-9 to TRBJ2-1; 7 bases are a match to TRBD1. This CDR3 comprises 16 residues. Germline V gene data show CDR1 as SEHNR and CDR2 as FQNEAQ (reference sequence). With V trimmed by 5 bases and J by 2 bases, 9 bases remained unmatched. CDR3: CASSLRYRGTYNEQFF. As DNA, the CDR3 is TGTGCCAGCAGCCTTAGATACAGGGGAACCTACAATGAGCAGTTCTTC.

This chain links TRBV4-2 with TRBJ2-7; TRBD2 matches at 9 bases. There are 17 residues in the CDR3. Germline V gene lookup returns CDR1 LGHNA and CDR2 YNFKEQ. J was trimmed by 3 bases and V by 4 bases; bases with no gene match: 13. In DNA, the CDR3 is TGTGCCAGCAGCCCCCGGGGGGCTAGCGGGGCCTACTACGAGCAGTACTTC. Amino acids: CASSPRGASGAYYEQYF.

V gene TRBV2 combines with J gene TRBJ2-7; D possibly corresponds to TRBD1 (6 bases). Per the germline V gene, CDR1 is SNHLY and CDR2 is FYNNEI. The CDR3 sequence is 15 residues long. The ends were cut back, 2 bases at V and 4 bases at J, with 15 bases in the middle. The CDR3 sequence is CASSELTGWEYEQYF. CDR3 nucleotides: TGTGCCAGCAGTGAACTAACAGGGTGGGAGTACGAGCAGTACTTC.

This clonotype was counted between two and nine times. The chain joins TRBV19 to TRBJ1-2, with D tentatively TRBD1 (5 bases). The CDR3 extends over 13 amino acids. Germline CDR1 LNHDA, CDR2 SQIVND (reference sequence). Trimming took off 9 bases at V and 2 bases at J, with 13 bases between the two ends. In DNA, the CDR3 is TGTGCCAGCGGGGCTGGGCAGAACTATGGCTACACCTTC. As protein: CASGAGQNYGYTF.

This clonotype appeared many times. CDR3 sequence reads: CASSLTDKGSRAYEQYF. In nucleotides, the CDR3 is TGTGCCAGCAGCTTGACGGACAAAGGGTCCCGGGCCTACGAGCAGTACTTC. This chain links TRBV11-2 with TRBJ2-7, with a possible D match to TRBD1 (5 bases). Germline V CDR1 and CDR2: SGHAT, FQNNGV. The CDR3 sequence is 17 residues long. V shed 3 bases and J shed 2 bases, with 20 bases lying between them. Together with reference TRBV11-2 and TRBJ2-7, the CDR3 gives the full variable domain: EAGVAQSPRYKIIEKRQSVAFWCNPISGHATLYWYQQILGQGPKLLIQFQNNGVVDDSQLPKDRFSAERLKGVDSTLKIQPAKLEDSAVYLCASSLTDKGSRAYEQYFGPGTRLTVT.

This clonotype has a handful of counts. CDR3 protein: CASSPLPRGQGGTNEKLFF. Written as DNA, the CDR3 is TGCGCCAGCAGCCCCCTCCCCCGCGGACAGGGGGGGACTAATGAAAAACTGTTTTTT. The J gene is TRBJ1-4, the V gene TRBV5-1, with 10 bases lining up with TRBD1. The trim removed 4 bases at V and 2 bases at J, leaving 14 bases unmatched. The CDR3 is 19 amino acids. Germline V lookup: CDR1 SGHRS, CDR2 YFSETQ.

This clonotype was observed at least ten times. The V and J genes are TRBV30 and TRBJ1-1, with D tentatively TRBD1 (5 bases). This CDR3 is built from 14 residues. Germline V gene data show CDR1 as GTSNPN and CDR2 as SVGIG (reference sequence). The V end lost 3 bases, the J end lost 6 bases, and 17 bases lay between the germline ends. CDR3 in DNA: TGTGCCTGGAGGACCCGGCCCGGGGGTGCTGAAGCTTTCTTT. Translated, it gives CAWRTRPGGAEAFF.

The chain joins TRBV19 to TRBJ1-5; no definite D call. V gave up 3 bases and J gave up 1 base, with 16 bases separating them. This CDR3 has 17 residues. In germline, CDR1 is LNHDA, CDR2 SQIVND (reference sequence). CDR3 bases: TGTGCCAGTAGTATCAGGCTTGGACTTTACAGCAATCAGCCCCAGCATTTT. Translated: CASSIRLGLYSNQPQHF.

The genes are TRBV19 and TRBJ1-1; D not certain. The CDR3 extends over 16 amino acids. Trimming took 0 bases from V and 8 from J, leaving 19 bases between them. Germline lookup yields CDR1 LNHDA and CDR2 SQIVND (reference sequence). Written as DNA, the CDR3 is TGTGCCAGTAGTATAGATAACACAGTAGCGCCTTTAGAAGCTTTCTTT. Translated, it gives CASSIDNTVAPLEAFF.

The V and J genes are TRBV10-2 and TRBJ1-5; D is possibly TRBD1 (5 bases). The CDR3 runs to 16 residues. From germline, CDR1 is WSHSY and CDR2 SAAADI. V lost 4 bases and J 0 bases, leaving 13 bases between the germline ends. CDR3 sequence reads: CASSATRGGSNQPQHF. CDR3 coding DNA: TGCGCCAGCAGTGCTACCCGGGGGGGTAGCAATCAGCCCCAGCATTTT.

The chain is built from TRBV6-5 and TRBJ1-5, with a weak D call TRBD1 (5 bases). The ends were cut back, 4 bases at V and 4 bases at J, with 8 bases in the middle. This CDR3 is 13 amino acids long. Germline CDR1 is MNHEY and CDR2 is SVGAGI. In nucleotides, the CDR3 is TGTGCCAGCAGTTCGGGGGATAATCAGCCCCAGCATTTT. Translation gives CASSSGDNQPQHF.

The sample holds many counts of this clonotype. The chain carries TRBV11-2 and TRBJ1-1; TRBD1 agrees at 8 bases. V lost 5 bases, J lost 5 bases, and 4 bases stayed unmatched. Germline CDR1 is SGHAT and CDR2 is FQNNGV. The CDR3 runs to 13 residues. CDR3 sequence (DNA): TGTGCCAGCAGCGCGGACAGGGAGACTGAAGCTTTCTTT. This codes for CASSADRETEAFF.

Notes on this clonotype: A single base separates this from a much larger clone, so it may be a read error. The DNA for the CDR3 is TGTGCCAGCAGCCGCTTTGCTCGCGACGAGCAGTACTTC. It encodes CASSRFARDEQYF. The chain recombines TRBV7-3 with TRBJ2-7; D ambiguous. This CDR3 has 13 residues. V was shortened by 5 bases and J by 5 bases, with 13 bases between the two germline ends. CDR1 is SGHTA, CDR2 FQGTGA, per germline.

This clonotype was found a few times. The rearrangement joins TRBV20-1 to TRBJ1-4; D is unresolved. CDR1 and CDR2 from the germline V gene are DFQATT and SNEGSKA (reference sequence). The CDR3 is 12 amino acids. V was pared by 8 bases and J by 0 bases, with 7 bases between. The CDR3 region is CSLGATNEKLFF. Here the CDR3 DNA reads TGCAGTCTCGGGGCAACTAATGAAAAACTGTTTTTT.

Ten or more counts support this clonotype. The chain links TRBV7-8 to TRBJ1-1, with D maybe TRBD1 (6 bases). The ends were cut back, 5 bases at V and 11 bases at J, with 18 bases in the middle. The CDR3 totals 13 residues. Germline V gene data show CDR1 as SGHVS and CDR2 as FQNEAQ. The CDR3 sequence is CASSGTLTGTAFF. The CDR3 bases are TGTGCCAGCAGCGGGACCCTTACAGGGACTGCTTTCTTT.

This clonotype came up a few times. The chain recombines TRBV4-1 with TRBJ2-2, with D possibly matching TRBD1 (5 bases). The CDR3 runs 18 residues. CDR1 is MGHRA, CDR2 YSYEKL, per germline. Deletions cut 3 bases from V and 6 bases from J, with 23 bases between. CDR3: CASSHPGNPHPEAGELFF. DNA for the CDR3: TGCGCCAGCAGCCACCCAGGGAACCCACACCCGGAAGCCGGGGAGCTGTTTTTT.

This clonotype appeared many times. This rearrangement joins TRBV5-1 to TRBJ2-3; 11 bases match TRBD2. The J segment lost 3 bases and the V segment lost 4 bases, leaving 10 bases of the junction unmatched. Germline loops: CDR1 SGHRS, CDR2 YFSETQ. CDR3 length equals 17 residues. The CDR3 nucleotides are TGCGCCAGCAGCGACGGAACGGTAGCGGGGGGGACAGATACGCAGTATTTT. This gives the protein CASSDGTVAGGTDTQYF.

Many counts were recorded for this clonotype. The chain links TRBV11-3 to TRBJ2-1; 7 bases are a match to TRBD1. V was pared by 2 bases and J by 2 bases, with 3 bases of the junction left unmatched. Germline V CDR1 and CDR2: SGHNT, YENEEA. The length of the CDR3 is 15 residues. The DNA for the CDR3 is TGTGCCAGCAGCTTACCGGGACAGACCTACAATGAGCAGTTCTTC. Translated, it gives CASSLPGQTYNEQFF.

The chain combines TRBV4-1 with TRBJ2-4, with TRBD2 identical over 7 bases. Germline assignment: CDR1 MGHRA and CDR2 YSYEKL. The CDR3 extends over 15 amino acids. V was clipped by 1 base and J by 3 bases; unmatched bases: 3. This CDR3 is CASSQGREGKNIQYF. Here the CDR3 DNA reads TGCGCCAGCAGCCAAGGAAGGGAGGGCAAAAACATTCAGTACTTC.

The sample holds many counts of this clonotype. The chain is built from TRBV24-1 and TRBJ2-5; maybe TRBD1 (6 bases). Germline CDR1 is KGHDR and CDR2 is SFDVKD. V gave up 4 bases and J gave up 0 bases, with 11 bases separating them. The CDR3 consists of 15 residues. The CDR3 protein is CATSEEGHHQETQYF. The CDR3 DNA reads TGTGCCACCAGTGAAGAGGGACACCACCAAGAGACCCAGTACTTC.

Turning to this clonotype: A clone one base away is much larger, so this may be a read error. The chain uses TRBV11-1 and TRBJ1-6; D unclear. Trimming removed 5 bases from V and 10 bases from J, with 12 bases in between. Germline V lookup: CDR1 SGHAT, CDR2 FQDESV (reference sequence). This CDR3 comprises 13 residues. CDR3 DNA sequence: TGTGCCAGCAGCCCCCAACCCCAATCACCCCTCCACTTT. It yields the protein CASSPQPQSPLHF.